Listed below are T cell receptor beta chains from one sample, sequenced in a study of T cell responses to AZD1222 COVID-19 vaccine. TCRdb's copy holds only in-frame clones and misses some; the assay was immunoSEQ multiplex PCR. The sample lists about 150,000 clones, roughly 90% occurring once. The material sequenced was peripheral blood, taken 28 days after the second AZD1222 dose. The receptor set was obtained from an adult who received the AZD1222 COVID-19 vaccine. Each CDR3 is given with its conserved first and last residue. Each record gives: V gene, clone size, D gene, J gene, CDR3 DNA, CDR3 protein. A D gene is named only where the DNA matches it firmly. Not every row has a clone size; where given, it reads once, few, many or a size class.

TRBV6-6	.	.	TRBJ2-7	TGTGCCAGCAGTTATCCCCAGGGCGGCACCACCTACGAGCAGTACTTC	CASSYPQGGTTYEQYF
TRBV29-1	.	.	TRBJ2-1	TGCAGCGTTGGGGGGAATGAGCAGTTCTTC	CSVGGNEQFF
TRBV7-3	once	.	TRBJ2-2	TGTGCCAGCAGCTTAAATGCCAGGGGGAACACCGGGGAGCTGTTTTTT	CASSLNARGNTGELFF
TRBV4-3	.	.	TRBJ1-1	TGCGCCAGCAGCCAAGTAAGGACTGAGAACACTGAAGCTTTCTTT	CASSQVRTENTEAFF
TRBV27	.	.	TRBJ1-1	TGTGCCAGCAGTCCTCTAGCGGGGAACACTGAAGCTTTCTTT	CASSPLAGNTEAFF
TRBV9	.	.	TRBJ1-4	TGTGCCAGCAGCGTCTTAAGTGAGGCCGGCGAAAAACTGTTTTTT	CASSVLSEAGEKLFF
TRBV7-9	.	.	TRBJ2-2	TGTGCCAGCAGGGGAACACCCACTCAGAACACCGGGGAGCTGTTTTTT	CASRGTPTQNTGELFF
TRBV7-6	.	TRBD1	TRBJ2-2	TGTGCCAGCAGCTTAGCATCAGGGACAGGGGCCACCGGGGAGCTGTTTTTT	CASSLASGTGATGELFF
TRBV27	.	.	TRBJ1-1	TGTGCCAGCAGTCCCCAGGGCAGAGAAGCTTTCTTT	CASSPQGREAFF
TRBV7-6	.	TRBD1	TRBJ1-2	TGTGCCAGCAGCACGGGGACAGGGGCAAACTATGGCTACACCTTC	CASSTGTGANYGYTF
TRBV9	.	.	TRBJ2-5	TGTGCCAGCAGCGTAGGGTTTGGGGACCAGTACTTC	CASSVGFGDQYF
TRBV18	.	.	TRBJ1-5	TGTGCCAGCTCACCACCGGGTCAGCCCCAGCATTTT	CASSPPGQPQHF
TRBV5-1	.	.	TRBJ2-2	TGCGCCAGCAGCTCGGGACACCCTGAAGGGGAGCTGTTTTTT	CASSSGHPEGELFF
TRBV29-1	.	TRBD1	TRBJ2-2	TGCAGCGTTGAGGGACAGGGGAACACCGGGGAGCTGTTTTTT	CSVEGQGNTGELFF
TRBV15	.	.	TRBJ2-5	TGTGCCACCAGCAGAGATCTCCAGGAGACCCAGTACTTC	CATSRDLQETQYF
TRBV7-9	.	TRBD1	TRBJ1-2	TGTGCCAGCAGCCTAGGGGGCAGTTCTTTGTATGGCTACACCTTC	CASSLGGSSLYGYTF
TRBV25-1	.	.	TRBJ2-2	TGTGCCAGCAGAGACCCCGGGGGAGGGGGCCGGGAGCTGTTTTTT	CASRDPGGGGRELFF
TRBV9	.	TRBD2	TRBJ2-5	TGTGCCAGCAGCGCCGGATTAGCGGGAGTCGGGGAGACCCAGTACTTC	CASSAGLAGVGETQYF